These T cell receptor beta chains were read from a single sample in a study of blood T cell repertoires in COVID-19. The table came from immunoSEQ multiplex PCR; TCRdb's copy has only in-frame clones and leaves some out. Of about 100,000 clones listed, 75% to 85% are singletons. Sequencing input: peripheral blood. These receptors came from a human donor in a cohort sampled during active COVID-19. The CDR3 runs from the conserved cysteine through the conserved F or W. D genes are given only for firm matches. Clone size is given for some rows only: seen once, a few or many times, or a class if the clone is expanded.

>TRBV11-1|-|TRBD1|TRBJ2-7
CASSLGGTGSYEQYF
TGTGCCAGCAGCTTGGGTGGGACAGGGAGTTACGAGCAGTACTTC
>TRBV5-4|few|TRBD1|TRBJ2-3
CASSPQGTITDTQYF
TGTGCCAGCAGCCCACAGGGGACCATCACAGATACGCAGTATTTT
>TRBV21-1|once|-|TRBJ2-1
CASSKAYASAYNEQFF
TGTGCCAGCAGCAAAGCGTATGCTAGCGCCTACAATGAGCAGTTCTTC
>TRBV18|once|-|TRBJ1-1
CASSPLGDTNTEAFF
TGTGCCAGCTCACCACTCGGGGACACGAACACTGAAGCTTTCTTT
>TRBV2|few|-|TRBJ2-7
CASRGDGSSYEQYF
TGTGCCAGCAGGGGGGACGGGAGCTCCTACGAGCAGTACTTC
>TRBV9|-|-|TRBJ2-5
CASSVAVAAEETQYF
TGTGCCAGCAGCGTAGCGGTGGCGGCCGAAGAGACCCAGTACTTC
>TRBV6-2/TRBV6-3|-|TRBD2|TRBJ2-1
CASSPGLAGYNEQFF
TGTGCCAGCAGTCCGGGACTAGCGGGATACAATGAGCAGTTCTTC
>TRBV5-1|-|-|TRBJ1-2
CASSLSPNNYGYTF
TGCGCCAGCAGCTTGAGCCCGAATAACTATGGCTACACCTTC
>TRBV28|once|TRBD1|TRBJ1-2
CAVRSDRGEGYTF
TGTGCCGTGCGATCGGACAGGGGGGAAGGCTACACCTTC
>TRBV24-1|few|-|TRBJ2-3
CATLIGDEDTQYF
TGTGCCACTCTCATTGGAGACGAAGATACGCAGTATTTT
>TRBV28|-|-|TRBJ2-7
CASSSPSFYPGTYEQYF
TGTGCCAGCAGTTCCCCATCATTCTACCCAGGGACCTACGAGCAGTACTTC
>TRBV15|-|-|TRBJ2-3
CATSSRDTTDTQYF
TGTGCCACCAGCAGCCGGGATACCACAGATACGCAGTATTTT
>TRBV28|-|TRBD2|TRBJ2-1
CASSGRTSGRTSSYNEQFF
TGTGCCAGCAGCGGACGGACTAGCGGGAGGACCAGCTCCTACAATGAGCAGTTCTTC
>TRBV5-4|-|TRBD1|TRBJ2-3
CATIGTAADTQYF
TGTGCCACCATCGGGACAGCCGCAGATACGCAGTATTTT
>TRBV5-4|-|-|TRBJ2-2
CASSTTPGARRFGELFF
TGTGCCAGCAGTACTACGCCAGGGGCCAGAAGGTTCGGGGAGCTGTTTTTT
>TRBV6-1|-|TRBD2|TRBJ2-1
CASSREQATSGQQFF
TGTGCCAGCAGCCGTGAACAGGCGACTAGCGGACAGCAGTTCTTC
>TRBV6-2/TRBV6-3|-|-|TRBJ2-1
CASSYFPQGEQFF
TGTGCCAGCAGTTACTTCCCGCAGGGTGAGCAGTTCTTC
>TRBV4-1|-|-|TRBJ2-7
CASSYGQTGEQYF
TGCGCCAGCAGTTACGGACAGACGGGTGAGCAGTACTTC
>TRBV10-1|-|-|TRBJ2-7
CASGDSSYEQYF
TGCGCCAGCGGGGACTCCTCCTACGAGCAGTACTTC
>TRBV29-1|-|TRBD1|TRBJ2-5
CSVDRGQETQYF
TGCAGCGTCGACAGGGGTCAAGAGACCCAGTACTTC
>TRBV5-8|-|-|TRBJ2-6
CASSLVREAGANVLTF
TGTGCCAGCAGCTTGGTTAGGGAGGCTGGGGCCAACGTCCTGACTTTC
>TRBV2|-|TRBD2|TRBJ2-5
CASSALRGSGETQYF
TGTGCCAGCAGTGCCTTGCGGGGTAGCGGGGAGACCCAGTACTTC
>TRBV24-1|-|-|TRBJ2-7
CATSDPSAASYEQYF
TGTGCCACCAGTGATCCCTCCGCGGCCAGCTACGAGCAGTACTTC
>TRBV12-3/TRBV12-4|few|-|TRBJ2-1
CASTLNGFDEQFF
TGTGCCAGCACATTAAACGGGTTTGATGAGCAGTTCTTC
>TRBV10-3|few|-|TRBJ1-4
CAISPQGPQSGFEKLFF
TGTGCCATCAGTCCACAGGGACCGCAATCAGGGTTTGAAAAACTGTTTTTT
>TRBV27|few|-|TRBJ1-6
CASSLLNNSPLHF
TGTGCCAGCAGTCTTCTTAATAATTCACCCCTCCACTTT
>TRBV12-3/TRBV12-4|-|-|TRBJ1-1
CASSYRTVLEAFF
TGTGCCAGCAGTTATAGGACAGTCTTAGAAGCTTTCTTT